The following is a TCR beta chain sequence with its context. Its antigen is as yet unknown. This sample is part of a study of OX40 agonist ivuxolimab in advanced cancers. Across the whole study: Given to patients was ivuxolimab, an agonistic anti-OX40 (CD134) antibody. The dose-escalation group included hepatocellular carcinoma, melanoma, renal cell carcinoma and head and neck cancer. Study-wide points: People who partly responded at 0.1-3.0 mg/kg had some of the least clonal expansion seen. A proportion of nonresponders additionally exhibited low normalized T-cell clonal expansion.

The length of the CDR3 is 18 residues. Losses at the gene ends were 4 bases for V and 4 bases for J; bases not matched to a gene: 16. CDR1 is LNHDA and CDR2 is SQIVND in the germline V gene (reference sequence). Sequencing was performed with immunoSEQ multiplex PCR; in TCRdb, only in-frame clones are kept and a portion is missing. Here the sample spans about 93,000 clones, 89% being singletons. The sequence came from an adult with an advanced solid tumor such as melanoma, head and neck, liver or kidney cancer. The source material was CD4+ or CD8+ T cells sorted from blood, sampled in a trial of the OX40 agonist ivuxolimab. The J gene is TRBJ1-5, the V gene TRBV19, with 7 bases that match TRBD1. This chain's CDR3 is CASSTDLTGRTINQPQHF. The CDR3 DNA reads as TGTGCCAGTAGTACCGACCTGACAGGGCGAACGATTAATCAGCCCCAGCATTTT. Supplemented by reference TRBV19 and TRBJ1-5, the full variable domain reads DGGITQSPKYLFRKEGQNVTLSCEQNLNHDAMYWYRQDPGQGLRLIYYSQIVNDFQKGDIAEGYSVSREKKESFPLTVTSAQKNPTAFYLCASSTDLTGRTINQPQHFGDGTRLSIL.